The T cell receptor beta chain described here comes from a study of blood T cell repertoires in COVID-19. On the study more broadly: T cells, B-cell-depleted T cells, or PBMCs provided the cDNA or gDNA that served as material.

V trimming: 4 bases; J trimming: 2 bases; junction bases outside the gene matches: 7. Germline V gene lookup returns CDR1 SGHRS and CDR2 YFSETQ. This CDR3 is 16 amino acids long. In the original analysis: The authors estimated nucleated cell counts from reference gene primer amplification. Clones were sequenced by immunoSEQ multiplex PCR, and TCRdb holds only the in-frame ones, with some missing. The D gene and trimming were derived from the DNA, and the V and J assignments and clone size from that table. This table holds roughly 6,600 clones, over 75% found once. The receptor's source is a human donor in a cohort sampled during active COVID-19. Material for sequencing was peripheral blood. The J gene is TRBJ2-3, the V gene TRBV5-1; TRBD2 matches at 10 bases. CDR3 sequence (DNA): TGCGCCAGCAGCGGAGGACTAGCGGACCACACAGATACGCAGTATTTT. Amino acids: CASSGGLADHTDTQYF.